This T cell receptor beta chain appears in the sequencing data of a study of tumor-infiltrating lymphocytes in primary liver carcinoma. Study details: By surgical resection, the patients were treated for their primary liver carcinoma.

This clonotype turned up a few times. Total RNA (around 500 ng) served as template for TCR beta cDNA synthesis primed by a constant-region primer. Three rounds of nested multiplex PCR with slightly modified ARM-PCR produced TCR beta libraries. Both of the initial two PCR rounds ran for roughly 10 cycles and employed TRBV1-TRBV30 forward primers alongside a C-beta reverse primer. TCRdb re-analysed the multiplex PCR reads in MiXCR, keeping a single row per CDR3 protein. The data contain about 180,000 distinct CDR3 sequences, about 55% of them seen just once; the ten biggest clones take up less than 75%. Per germline, CDR1 SGHDN and CDR2 FVKESK. CDR3 length equals 15 residues. With 4 bases clipped from V and 7 bases from J, the junction kept 9 bases outside the gene matches. Researchers drew blood RNA from unsorted whole blood and extracted germline DNA as well.

Sequencing input: peripheral blood. The sequence came from a man aged 35 to 55 with primary liver carcinoma and hepatitis B virus infection. This chain links TRBV14 with TRBJ2-1; 8 bases are shared with TRBD2. The CDR3 protein is CASSLTGGPVNEQFF. Here the CDR3 DNA reads TGTGCCAGCAGCCTAACGGGAGGGCCGGTTAATGAGCAGTTCTTC. The entire variable domain, with the rest obtained from reference TRBV14 and TRBJ2-1, is as follows: EAGVTQFPSHSVIEKGQTVTLRCDPISGHDNLYWYRRVMGKEIKFLLHFVKESKQDESGMPNNRFLAERTGGTYSTLKVQPAELEDSGVYFCASSLTGGPVNEQFFGPGTRLTVL.